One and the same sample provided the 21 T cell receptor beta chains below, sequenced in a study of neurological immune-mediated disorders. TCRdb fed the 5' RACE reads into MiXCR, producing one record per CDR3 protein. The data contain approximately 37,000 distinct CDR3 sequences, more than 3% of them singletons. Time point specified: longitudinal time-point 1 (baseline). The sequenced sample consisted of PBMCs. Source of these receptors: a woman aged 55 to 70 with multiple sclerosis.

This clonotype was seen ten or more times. CDR3 residues: CSAGGQNTEAFF. The CDR3 region has the DNA TGCAGTGCTGGAGGACAGAACACTGAAGCTTTCTTT. The gene calls are TRBV20-1 and TRBJ1-1; D may be TRBD1 (5 bases). With 5 bases removed from V and 1 base from J, the gap between germline ends came to 8 bases. The CDR3 runs to 12 residues. Germline lookup yields CDR1 DFQATT and CDR2 SNEGSKA (reference sequence).

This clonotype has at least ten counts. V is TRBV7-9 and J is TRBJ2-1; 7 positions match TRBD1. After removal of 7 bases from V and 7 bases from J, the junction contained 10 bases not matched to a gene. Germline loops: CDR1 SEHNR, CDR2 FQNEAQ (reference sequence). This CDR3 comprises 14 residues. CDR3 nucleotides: TGTGCCAGCATCGAAGGGGGCGCGGTTAATGAGCAGTTCTTC. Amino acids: CASIEGGAVNEQFF.

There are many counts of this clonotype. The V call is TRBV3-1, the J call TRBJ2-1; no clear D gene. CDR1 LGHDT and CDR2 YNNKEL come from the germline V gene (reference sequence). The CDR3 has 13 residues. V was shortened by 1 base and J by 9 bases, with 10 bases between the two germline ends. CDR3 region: CASSQAGLGEQFF. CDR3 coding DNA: TGTGCCAGCAGCCAAGCCGGTTTGGGTGAGCAGTTCTTC.

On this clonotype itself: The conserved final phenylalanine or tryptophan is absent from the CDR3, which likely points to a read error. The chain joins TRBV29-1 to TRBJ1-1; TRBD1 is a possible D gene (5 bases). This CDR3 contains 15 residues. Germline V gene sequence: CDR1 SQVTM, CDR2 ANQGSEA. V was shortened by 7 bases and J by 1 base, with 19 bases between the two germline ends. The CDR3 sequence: CSARQSGRTNTEAFC. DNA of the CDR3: TGCAGCGCGCGCCAATCGGGACGGACGAACACTGAAGCTTTCTGT.

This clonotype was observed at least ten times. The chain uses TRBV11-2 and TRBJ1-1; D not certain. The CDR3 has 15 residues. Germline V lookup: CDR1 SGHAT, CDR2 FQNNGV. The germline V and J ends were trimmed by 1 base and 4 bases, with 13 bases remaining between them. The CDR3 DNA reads TGTGCCAGCAGCTTAGTCGCCCGGTGGGGCACTGAAGCTTTCTTT. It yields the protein CASSLVARWGTEAFF.

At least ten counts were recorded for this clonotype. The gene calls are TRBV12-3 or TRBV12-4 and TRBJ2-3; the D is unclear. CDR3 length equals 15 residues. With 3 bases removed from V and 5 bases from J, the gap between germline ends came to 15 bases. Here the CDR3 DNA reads TGTGCCAGCAGTTTCGATAGTACGACCCGAGATACGCAGTATTTT. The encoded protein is CASSFDSTTRDTQYF.

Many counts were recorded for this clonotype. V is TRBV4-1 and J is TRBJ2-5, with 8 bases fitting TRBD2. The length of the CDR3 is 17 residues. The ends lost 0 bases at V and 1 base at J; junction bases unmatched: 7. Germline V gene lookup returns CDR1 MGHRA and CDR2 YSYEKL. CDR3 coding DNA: TGCGCCAGCAGCCAAGATCGTGGCGGGGGGCCCCAAGAGACCCAGTACTTC. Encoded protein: CASSQDRGGGPQETQYF.

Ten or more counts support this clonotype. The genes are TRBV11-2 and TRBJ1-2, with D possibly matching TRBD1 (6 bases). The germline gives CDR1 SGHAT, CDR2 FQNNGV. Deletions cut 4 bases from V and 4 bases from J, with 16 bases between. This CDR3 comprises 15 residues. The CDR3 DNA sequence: TGTGCCAGCAGCTATTTCCGACAGGCTAGCTATGGCTACACCTTC. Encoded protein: CASSYFRQASYGYTF.

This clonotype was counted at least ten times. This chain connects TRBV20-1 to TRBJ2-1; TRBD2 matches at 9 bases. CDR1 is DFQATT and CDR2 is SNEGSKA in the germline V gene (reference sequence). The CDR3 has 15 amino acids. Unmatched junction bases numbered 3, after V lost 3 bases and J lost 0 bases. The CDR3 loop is CSARPSGVSYNEQFF. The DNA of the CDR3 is TGCAGTGCTAGGCCTAGCGGGGTCTCCTACAATGAGCAGTTCTTC.

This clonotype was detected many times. CDR3: CSARVDSQVGAFF. CDR3 coding DNA: TGCAGTGCTAGAGTCGACAGCCAGGTCGGAGCTTTCTTT. The chain joins TRBV20-1 to TRBJ1-1, with D perhaps matching TRBD1 (5 bases). From germline, CDR1 is DFQATT and CDR2 SNEGSKA (reference sequence). The CDR3 is made up of 13 amino acids. Between the trimmed V and J ends, which lost 1 base and 10 bases, there was a span of 16 bases.

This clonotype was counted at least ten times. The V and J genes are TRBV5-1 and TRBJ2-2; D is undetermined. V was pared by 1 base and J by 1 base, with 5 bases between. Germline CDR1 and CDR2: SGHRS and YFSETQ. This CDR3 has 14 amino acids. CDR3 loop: CASSLYQNTGELFF. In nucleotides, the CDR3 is TGCGCCAGCAGCTTGTACCAGAACACCGGGGAGCTGTTTTTT.

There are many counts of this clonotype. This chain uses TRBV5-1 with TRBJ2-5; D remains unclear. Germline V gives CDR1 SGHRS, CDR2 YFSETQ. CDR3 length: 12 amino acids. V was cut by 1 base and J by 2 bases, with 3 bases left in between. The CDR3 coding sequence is TGCGCCAGCAGCTTGTCACAAGAGACCCAGTACTTC. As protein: CASSLSQETQYF.

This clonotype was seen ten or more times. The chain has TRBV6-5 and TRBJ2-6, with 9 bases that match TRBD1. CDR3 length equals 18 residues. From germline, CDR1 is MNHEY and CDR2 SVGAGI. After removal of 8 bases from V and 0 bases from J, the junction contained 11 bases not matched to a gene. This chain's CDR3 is CASGSGTGSSSGANVLTF. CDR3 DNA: TGTGCCAGCGGGTCTGGGACAGGGAGTAGCTCTGGGGCCAACGTCCTGACTTTC.

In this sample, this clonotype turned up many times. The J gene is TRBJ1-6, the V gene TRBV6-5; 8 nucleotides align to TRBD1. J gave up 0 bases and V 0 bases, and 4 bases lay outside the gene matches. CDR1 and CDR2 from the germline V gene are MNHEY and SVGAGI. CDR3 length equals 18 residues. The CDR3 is CASSYSGQGRSYNSPLHF. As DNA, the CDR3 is TGTGCCAGCAGTTACTCCGGACAGGGCCGCTCCTATAATTCACCCCTCCACTTT.

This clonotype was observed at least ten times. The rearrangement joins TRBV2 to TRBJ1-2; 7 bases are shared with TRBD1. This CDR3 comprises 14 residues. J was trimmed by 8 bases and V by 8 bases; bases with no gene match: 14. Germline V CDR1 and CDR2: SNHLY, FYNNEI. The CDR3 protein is CASSSQGSGVGYTF. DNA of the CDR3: TGTGCCAGCTCCTCACAGGGGTCTGGAGTGGGCTACACCTTC.

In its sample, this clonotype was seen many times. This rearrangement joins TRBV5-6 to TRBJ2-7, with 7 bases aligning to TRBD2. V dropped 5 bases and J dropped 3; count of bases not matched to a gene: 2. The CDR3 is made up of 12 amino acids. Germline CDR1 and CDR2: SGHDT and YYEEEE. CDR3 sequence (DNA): TGTGCCAGCAGAGGGAGGGACTACGAGCAGTACTTC. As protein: CASRGRDYEQYF.

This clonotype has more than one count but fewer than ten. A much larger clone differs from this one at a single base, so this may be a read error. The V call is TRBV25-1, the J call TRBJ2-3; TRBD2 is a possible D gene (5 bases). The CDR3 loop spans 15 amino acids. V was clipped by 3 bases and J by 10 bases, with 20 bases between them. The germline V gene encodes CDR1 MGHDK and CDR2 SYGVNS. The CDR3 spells CASSDSGNGSRSQYF. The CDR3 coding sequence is TGTGCCAGCAGTGATTCGGGAAACGGTAGTCGGTCGCAGTATTTT.

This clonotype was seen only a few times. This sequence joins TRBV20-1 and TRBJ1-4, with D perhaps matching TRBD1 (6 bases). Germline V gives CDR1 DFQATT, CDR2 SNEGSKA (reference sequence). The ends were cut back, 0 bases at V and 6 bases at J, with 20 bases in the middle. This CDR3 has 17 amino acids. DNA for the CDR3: TGCAGTGCTAGAGATTCAGGCGCCCACAGGGACCATGAAAAACTGTTTTTT. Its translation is CSARDSGAHRDHEKLFF.

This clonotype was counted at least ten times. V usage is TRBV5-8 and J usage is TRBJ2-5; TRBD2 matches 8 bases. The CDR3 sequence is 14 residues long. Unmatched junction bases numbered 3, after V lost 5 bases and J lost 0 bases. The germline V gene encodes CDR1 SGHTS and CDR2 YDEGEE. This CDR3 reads CASRVAGNQETQYF. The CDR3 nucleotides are TGTGCCAGCAGGGTAGCGGGGAACCAAGAGACCCAGTACTTC. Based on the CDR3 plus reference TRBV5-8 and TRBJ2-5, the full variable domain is EAGVTQSPTHLIKTRGQQATLRCSPISGHTSVYWYQQALGLGLQFLLWYDEGEERNRGNFPPRFSGRQFPNYSSELNVNALELEDSALYLCASRVAGNQETQYFGPGTRLLVL.

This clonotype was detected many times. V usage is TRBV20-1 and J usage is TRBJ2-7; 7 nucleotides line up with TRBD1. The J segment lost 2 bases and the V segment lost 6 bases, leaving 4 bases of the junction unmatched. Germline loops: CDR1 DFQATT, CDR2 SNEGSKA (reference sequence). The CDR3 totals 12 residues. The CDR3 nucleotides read TGCAGTGCCAAGGACAGGCCCTACGAGCAGTACTTC. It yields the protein CSAKDRPYEQYF.

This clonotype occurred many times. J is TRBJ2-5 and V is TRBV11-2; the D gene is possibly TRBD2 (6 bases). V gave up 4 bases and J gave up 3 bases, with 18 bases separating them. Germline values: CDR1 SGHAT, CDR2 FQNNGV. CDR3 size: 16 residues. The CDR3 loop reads CASSSTGLLGEETQYF. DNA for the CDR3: TGTGCCAGCAGCTCTACGGGACTCCTAGGCGAAGAGACCCAGTACTTC.